A selection of T cell receptor beta chains follows, all from one sample in a study of OX40 agonist ivuxolimab in advanced cancers. Clones were sequenced by immunoSEQ multiplex PCR, and TCRdb holds only the in-frame ones, with some missing. The sample carries around 64,000 clones, about four fifths recorded once. Sequencing was performed on CD4+ or CD8+ T cells sorted from blood, taken in a trial of the OX40 agonist ivuxolimab. The receptors were sampled from an adult with an advanced solid tumor such as melanoma, head and neck, liver or kidney cancer. The CDR3 runs from the conserved cysteine through the conserved F or W. The D gene is left open where the match is weak. Only some rows state a clone size, as once, few, many or a class for expanded clones.

j_call | clone_size | v_call | d_call | cdr3_nt | cdr3_aa
TRBJ1-1 | NA | TRBV2 | TRBD1 | TGTGCCAGCAGCTCTAGGACAGGTTCGGGTCCTGAAGCTTTCTTT | CASSSRTGSGPEAFF
TRBJ2-5 | NA | TRBV23-1 | NA | TGCGGCATGCCTAGGGGGAGGGGTTTCTTAGAGACCCAGTACTTC | CGMPRGRGFLETQYF
TRBJ2-7 | NA | TRBV28 | NA | TGTGCCAGCAGCCCTCCCCCCTCGGGCGAGCAGTACTTC | CASSPPPSGEQYF
TRBJ2-7 | NA | TRBV28 | TRBD2 | TGTGCCAGCAGTCCCCTGACTAGCTTATTCACCTACGAGCAGTACTTC | CASSPLTSLFTYEQYF
TRBJ2-6 | once | TRBV29-1 | NA | TGCAGCGTTGGCTTGCGCTCTGGGGCCAACGTCCTGACTTTC | CSVGLRSGANVLTF
TRBJ2-2 | NA | TRBV29-1 | NA | TGCAGCGCTCTCGGGTCATGGTGGACCGGGGAGCTGTTTTTT | CSALGSWWTGELFF
TRBJ2-1 | NA | TRBV27 | NA | TGTGCCAGCAGTGCCGGGGGGCTTAATGAGCAGTTCTTC | CASSAGGLNEQFF
TRBJ1-3 | NA | TRBV6-1 | TRBD1 | TGTGCCAGCAGTGAATCTGGCAGGGGGTACACCATATATTTT | CASSESGRGYTIYF
TRBJ2-5 | NA | TRBV7-2 | NA | TGTGCCAGCAGCTTAGTGACCGCTCAAGAGACCCAGTACTTC | CASSLVTAQETQYF
TRBJ1-1 | NA | TRBV5-4 | NA | TGTGCCAGCAGCTCATATGTCGTGGGGAACACTGAAGCTTTCTTT | CASSSYVVGNTEAFF
TRBJ1-3 | NA | TRBV11-1 | NA | TGTGCCAGCAGCGGCGCCGGAGGTAGCTCTGGAAACACCATATATTTT | CASSGAGGSSGNTIYF
TRBJ2-1 | NA | TRBV6-1 | NA | TGTGCCAGCAGTGTAAACAACAATGAGCAGTTCTTC | CASSVNNNEQFF
TRBJ2-2 | NA | TRBV19 | NA | TGTGCCAGTAGTATCAGCGTCGCGAACACCGGGGAGCTGTTTTTT | CASSISVANTGELFF
TRBJ1-1 | NA | TRBV25-1 | TRBD1 | TGTGCCAGCAGCGTAAGGACAGGGGGCGAGACTGAAGCTTTCTTT | CASSVRTGGETEAFF
TRBJ1-2 | NA | TRBV5-1 | TRBD1 | TGCGCCAGCAGCTCGAGGACAGGGGGCTACTATGGCTACACCTTC | CASSSRTGGYYGYTF
TRBJ1-5 | NA | TRBV18 | NA | TGTGCCAGCTCGCCCAACGGAGATCAGCCCCAGCATTTT | CASSPNGDQPQHF
TRBJ2-2 | NA | TRBV20-1 | NA | TGCAGTGCTAGATACCCCGGGGAGCTGTTTTTT | CSARYPGELFF